These 18 T cell receptor beta chains originate from one sample sequenced in a study of metastatic and nonmetastatic thyroid tumors. TCRdb reprocessed the PCR reads using MiXCR. The data contain 7,500 to 10,000 clones, about 10% of them seen just once; the ten biggest clones take up roughly 7.5%. Ahead of thyroid surgery, no patient had received treatment of any kind. The sequencing input was tumor tissue. The receptors were gathered from a female donor with papillary thyroid cancer or a benign thyroid nodule (not recorded which). Some clones in this sample may be carry-over from other donors' samples.

The chain couples TRBV11-2 to TRBJ1-1, with 8 positions matching TRBD1. The length of the CDR3 is 14 residues. V shed 1 base and J 11 bases; nucleotides not matched to a gene: 9. CDR1 is SGHAT, CDR2 FQNNGV, per germline. CDR3 loop: CASSLGTGTLRAFF. The CDR3 nucleotides read TGTGCCAGCAGCTTAGGGACAGGGACGTTGCGGGCTTTCTTT. Full variable domain (missing parts from reference TRBV11-2 and TRBJ1-1): EAGVAQSPRYKIIEKRQSVAFWCNPISGHATLYWYQQILGQGPKLLIQFQNNGVVDDSQLPKDRFSAERLKGVDSTLKIQPAKLEDSAVYLCASSLGTGTLRAFFGQGTRLTVV.

This clone appeared many times. In the same sample, other DNA sequences code for this CDR3. V usage is TRBV18 and J usage is TRBJ1-3; TRBD1 might be the D (5 bases). Germline V gene lookup returns CDR1 KGHSH and CDR2 LQKENI. V lost 0 bases to trimming and J lost 0 bases, with 12 bases between them. The CDR3 contains 17 residues. The CDR3 reads CASSPPKTALSGNTIYF. CDR3 nucleotide sequence: TGTGCCAGCTCACCACCGAAGACAGCCCTCTCTGGAAACACCATATATTTT.

This clone is judged medium-sized (0.01 to 0.1%). V usage is TRBV27 and J usage is TRBJ1-2, with D perhaps matching TRBD1 (5 bases). CDR3 length: 14 residues. V was pared by 4 bases and J by 4 bases, with 13 bases between. Per the germline V gene, CDR1 is MNHEY and CDR2 is SMNVEV (reference sequence). The CDR3 bases are TGTGCCAGCAGTTCCAGGGATAGTGGCTATGGCTACACCTTC. Translated: CASSSRDSGYGYTF.

This clone showed up many times. The V and J genes are TRBV25-1 and TRBJ1-1, with a possible D match to TRBD1 (6 bases). The germline V gene has CDR1 MGHDK and CDR2 SYGVNS. The CDR3 runs 13 residues. V dropped 6 bases and J dropped 4 bases, with 12 bases sitting between them. The CDR3 DNA sequence: TGTGCCAGCAGCATGGGACACATCACTGAAGCTTTCTTT. This codes for CASSMGHITEAFF.

Within the sample, this clone is medium-sized. The genes are TRBV6-4 and TRBJ2-2, with TRBD1 matching over 11 bases. The V segment lost 9 bases and the J segment 2 bases; nucleotides outside the gene matches: 2. The germline CDR1 and CDR2 sequences are MRHNA and SNTAGT. CDR3 length: 14 amino acids. CDR3 sequence (DNA): TGTGCCAGTAGGACAGGGGGCAACACCGGGGAGCTGTTTTTT. Its protein product is CASRTGGNTGELFF.

This clone was counted a few times. This chain connects TRBV10-1 to TRBJ2-1, with 9 bases identical to TRBD1. Germline trimming cut 6 bases from V and 9 bases from J; bases unmatched to any gene: 9. Germline V gene data show CDR1 as WNHNN and CDR2 as SYGVQD (reference sequence). The CDR3 consists of 14 residues. The CDR3 reads CASRATGGAGEQFF. The CDR3, as DNA: TGCGCCAGCAGAGCTACAGGGGGCGCGGGTGAGCAGTTCTTC.

This clone appeared many times. This sample includes further DNA sequences coding for the same CDR3. The chain uses TRBV7-9 and TRBJ2-4; D possibly corresponds to TRBD1 (5 bases). Germline assignment: CDR1 SEHNR and CDR2 FQNEAQ (reference sequence). The CDR3 has 14 residues. V shed 5 bases and J shed 6 bases, with 14 bases lying between them. CDR3 sequence (DNA): TGTGCCAGCAGCCACATGGGCACAGGAAACATTCAGTACTTC. As protein: CASSHMGTGNIQYF. Combining the CDR3 with reference TRBV7-9 and TRBJ2-4 gives the whole variable domain DTGVSQNPRHKITKRGQNVTFRCDPISEHNRLYWYRQTLGQGPEFLTYFQNEAQLEKSRLLSDRFSAERPKGSFSTLEIQRTEQGDSAMYLCASSHMGTGNIQYFGAGTRLSVL.

This clone came up a few times. The junction and the germline gene differ at one end; a read error may be behind it. The V and J genes are TRBV6-1 and TRBJ2-3; D unclear. Germline V gives CDR1 MNHNS, CDR2 SASEGT. This CDR3 has 14 amino acids. The CDR3 region has the DNA TGTGTCAGCTGGCTAGGAACTAGCACAGATACGCAGTATTTT. It specifies CVSWLGTSTDTQYF.

This clone came up many times. The rearrangement links TRBV5-4 to TRBJ2-2, with 7 nucleotides matching TRBD1. V was clipped by 4 bases and J by 7 bases; unmatched bases: 13. This CDR3 spans 16 amino acids. Germline CDR1 is SGHNT and CDR2 is YYREEE (reference sequence). In nucleotides, the CDR3 is TGTGCCAGCAGCAGCGCCGTTACAGGGGCGGTCGGGGAGCTGTTTTTT. This codes for CASSSAVTGAVGELFF.

In regard to this clone: The CDR3 does not end in the conserved phenylalanine or tryptophan, so this is likely a read error. This chain uses TRBV24-1 with TRBJ2-5; D remains ambiguous. This CDR3 is built from 12 residues. Germline CDR1 KGHDR, CDR2 SFDVKD. The CDR3 DNA sequence: TGTGCCAACAGTGGCCCCGGGGAGACCCAGTACCTC. As protein: CANSGPGETQYL.

A remark on this clone: A read error may account for a junction end that differs from germline. The chain employs TRBV7-2 and TRBJ2-3, with TRBD1 as a possible D gene (6 bases). CDR1 SGHTA and CDR2 FQGNSA come from the germline V gene. The CDR3 covers 18 residues. Here the CDR3 reads CASILAARTATRTDTQYF. Written as DNA, the CDR3 is TGTGCCAGCATCTTAGCCGCCCGGACAGCGACACGCACAGATACGCAGTATTTT.

By proportion, this clone is medium-sized. This chain links TRBV27 with TRBJ2-7, with D maybe TRBD1 (5 bases). The CDR3 runs to 13 residues. V was shortened by 5 bases and J by 3 bases, with 11 bases between the two germline ends. Germline assignment: CDR1 MNHEY and CDR2 SMNVEV (reference sequence). The DNA for the CDR3 is TGTGCCAGCAGTCTAGGACAAGACTACGAGCAGTACTTC. It yields the protein CASSLGQDYEQYF.

This clone was counted many times. The junction differs from germline at one of its ends, possibly a read error. The chain uses TRBV12-5 and TRBJ2-3; no clear D gene. This CDR3 has 17 amino acids. CDR1 and CDR2 from the germline V gene are LGHNT and FRNRAP. The CDR3 region is CASGLVPLDPFFGYAVF. Written as DNA, the CDR3 is TGTGCTAGTGGTTTGGTCCCTCTTGATCCTTTTTTTGGATACGCAGTATTT.

This clone was seen repeatedly, ten times or more. This chain joins TRBV5-4 and TRBJ1-6, with D possibly TRBD1 on 6 matching bases. CDR3 length: 16 amino acids. V was cut by 4 bases and J by 4 bases, with 15 bases left in between. Germline-derived CDR1 and CDR2 are SGHNT and YYREEE (reference sequence). The CDR3 nucleotides read TGTGCCAGCAGCCTCGGGGGCCAGAAATATAATTCACCCCTCCACTTT. Translated: CASSLGGQKYNSPLHF.

By share of the sample, this clone is medium-sized. The gene calls are TRBV2 and TRBJ2-7; D possibly matches TRBD1 or TRBD2 (5 bases each). Germline CDR1 is SNHLY and CDR2 is FYNNEI. There are 14 residues in the CDR3. The V end was cut by 8 bases, the J end by 0 bases, with 14 bases between. The CDR3 spells CASVRDESSYEQYF. As DNA, the CDR3 is TGTGCCAGCGTCCGGGACGAAAGCTCCTACGAGCAGTACTTC.

A word on this clone: The junction departs from the called germline gene at one end, perhaps through a read error. The sample holds other DNA sequences that translate to the same CDR3. The chain links TRBV19 to TRBJ2-1; 10 nucleotides line up with TRBD2. Germline CDR1 is LNHDA and CDR2 is SQIVND (reference sequence). CDR3 size: 14 residues. In nucleotides, the CDR3 is TGTGCTAGTAGTAGCGGGAGGACTGTGAATGAGCAGTTCTTC. Translated: CASSSGRTVNEQFF.

This clone has only a few counts. The rearrangement links TRBV24-1 to TRBJ2-1; a possible D gene is TRBD2 (5 bases). Germline V lookup: CDR1 KGHDR, CDR2 SFDVKD. V dropped 4 bases and J dropped 3 bases, with 15 bases sitting between them. There are 16 residues in the CDR3. CDR3 nucleotides: TGTGCCACCAGTGACCCTTTTAGCGTCGACTACAATGAGCAGTTCTTC. It translates to CATSDPFSVDYNEQFF.

This clone was counted only a few times. Mismatch with germline at one junction end may stem from a read error. In the same sample, other DNA sequences code for this CDR3. The chain recombines TRBV28 with TRBJ2-5, with TRBD2 matching over 11 bases. CDR3 length: 16 amino acids. The germline CDR1 and CDR2 sequences are MDHEN and SYDVKM. The CDR3: CASSLISGGAGETQCF. Written as DNA, the CDR3 is TGTGCCAGCAGCTTGATTAGCGGGGGGGCCGGGGAGACCCAGTGCTTC.